A selection of T cell receptor beta chains follows, all from one sample in a study of blood T cell repertoires in COVID-19. The assay was immunoSEQ multiplex PCR, and TCRdb's table has in-frame clones only and misses some. The data show some 230,000 clones, roughly nine tenths seen once. Sequences were obtained from PBMCs or T cells enriched from blood (not recorded which). These receptors all come from a young woman in a cohort exposed to, infected with or recovered from COVID-19 (not recorded which). The CDR3 runs from the conserved cysteine through the conserved F or W. A D gene is named only where the DNA matches it firmly.

TRBV24-1	TRBJ1-5	.	CATSDAAGNQPQHF
TRBV7-8	TRBJ1-6	.	CASSLDWYNSPLHF
TRBV6-5	TRBJ1-5	TRBD1	CASIQQGDGQPQHF
TRBV2	TRBJ1-6	.	CASKSAGYGGFYNSPLHF
TRBV4-2	TRBJ1-4	.	CASSQERGKNEKLFF
TRBV19	TRBJ2-2	.	CASRKLLNTGELFF
TRBV6-4	TRBJ2-1	TRBD2	CASSVTSGLYNEQFF
TRBV7-2	TRBJ1-1	.	CASSFIQGTEAFF
TRBV7-8	TRBJ1-2	.	CASSLDGRSLYGYTF
TRBV9	TRBJ1-3	.	CASSVGGGTGNTIYF
TRBV2	TRBJ1-2	.	CASSGEQAGHGYTF
TRBV19	TRBJ2-3	TRBD2	CASRSGVSTDTQYF
TRBV10-3	TRBJ1-6	.	CAIRASDSPLHF
TRBV19	TRBJ2-6	.	CATRTGHTAGANVLTF
TRBV25-1	TRBJ1-1	.	CASSGKGFLNTEAFF
TRBV14	TRBJ2-7	TRBD2	CASSQVGRGRPGEQYF
TRBV24-1	TRBJ2-5	TRBD2	CATSDMSSGQETQYF
TRBV30	TRBJ1-2	TRBD1	CAWSVETGLSNYGYTF
TRBV5-8	TRBJ2-1	TRBD1	CASSSGGKTGGDEQFF
TRBV30	TRBJ1-6	TRBD1	CAWAGTGHSPLHF
TRBV11-1	TRBJ2-1	.	CASSGEENSYNEQFF
TRBV7-8	TRBJ2-2	TRBD2	CASSFGLAMEAGELFF
TRBV28	TRBJ2-5	.	CASSSPGQTQYF
TRBV6-5	TRBJ1-1	.	CASSYGRGGDTEAFF
TRBV11-2	TRBJ1-2	.	CASSTTGESYGYTF
TRBV9	TRBJ2-1	.	CASSRGADNEQFF
TRBV9	TRBJ1-1	.	CASSASDTEAFF
TRBV5-1	TRBJ2-7	.	CASSLVSNAGRKFYEQYF
TRBV5-5	TRBJ1-1	.	CASSLIDQGNTEAFF
TRBV5-6	TRBJ2-2	TRBD2	CASSLVAGANTGELFF
TRBV19	TRBJ1-2	.	CASSPGDFYGYTF
TRBV5-1	TRBJ2-3	.	CASSRGSGRTDTQYF
TRBV7-3	TRBJ1-5	.	CAHWGGWGPQHF
TRBV5-5	TRBJ2-2	.	CASTQEGNTGELFF
TRBV4-1	TRBJ1-1	.	CASSQAQGQRNTEAFF
TRBV4-1	TRBJ1-2	.	CASSQDHANYGYTF
TRBV18	TRBJ1-2	.	CASSPPSTSGVGSYGYTF
TRBV6-5	TRBJ2-7	TRBD2	CASRATSGSAYEQYF
TRBV12-5	TRBJ2-3	TRBD1	CASGRDRASTDTQYF
TRBV19	TRBJ2-6	TRBD1	CASSDRDRGSSGANVLTF
TRBV28	TRBJ2-1	TRBD2	CASSNGLAGEGEQFF
TRBV10-3	TRBJ1-1	.	CAISEQMNTEAFF
TRBV7-8	TRBJ1-5	.	CASSSDSNQPQHF
TRBV5-4	TRBJ2-2	TRBD1	CASSFEIVGTGATGELFF
TRBV27	TRBJ1-2	.	CASSFGPGFGYTF
TRBV18	TRBJ2-1	TRBD2	CASSPNSGSGYNEQFF